The 8 T cell receptor beta chains given below trace back to one sample, sequenced in a study of shared clonotypes between healthy human individuals. Profiled with immunoSEQ multiplex PCR; TCRdb holds only in-frame clones, not every one. Among about 2.1 million clones listed, 80% to 95% were seen once. Naive CD8 cells, CD45RO-negative and positively selected for CCR7, excluded terminally differentiated effector memory CD45RA+ cells. What was sequenced was naive CD8+ T cells from PBMCs. These receptors all come from a man aged 18 to 35 in good health. Some clones in this sample may be carry-over from other donors' samples.

The J gene is TRBJ2-1, the V gene TRBV27; the match to TRBD2 covers 12 bases. The V and J ends lost 2 bases and 9 bases, in that order; junction bases with no gene match: 11. The CDR3 extends over 17 amino acids. Germline V gene data show CDR1 as MNHEY and CDR2 as SMNVEV (reference sequence). CDR3 bases: TGTGCCAGCAGTTTACGGCCTAGCGGGAGGGCGGGGGGTGAGCAGTTCTTC. Amino acids: CASSLRPSGRAGGEQFF.

This chain uses TRBV11-3 with TRBJ2-3, with 9 bases lining up with TRBD2. The CDR3 extends over 14 amino acids. Germline V lookup: CDR1 SGHNT, CDR2 YENEEA. The V and J ends lost 3 bases and 3 bases, in that order; junction bases with no gene match: 1. CDR3 coding DNA: TGTGCCAGCAGCTTCGGACTAGCGACAGATACGCAGTATTTT. Residues: CASSFGLATDTQYF. The full variable domain, rest sourced from reference TRBV11-3 and TRBJ2-3, is EAGVVQSPRYKIIEKKQPVAFWCNPISGHNTLYWYLQNLGQGPELLIRYENEEAVDDSQLPKDRFSAERLKGVDSTLKIQPAELGDSAVYLCASSFGLATDTQYFGPGTRLTVL.

The genes are TRBV27 and TRBJ2-7; D unresolved. This CDR3 has 13 residues. The germline gives CDR1 MNHEY, CDR2 SMNVEV (reference sequence). V shed 5 bases and J shed 7 bases, with 15 bases lying between them. The CDR3 loop is CASSGHSQREQYF. The CDR3 nucleotides read TGTGCCAGCAGTGGCCACAGTCAAAGGGAGCAGTACTTC.

This chain connects TRBV11-3 to TRBJ2-5; the D gene is possibly TRBD2 (5 bases). The CDR3 is 14 amino acids. The V gene lost 5 bases and the J gene lost 3 bases, with 13 bases spanning the gap. CDR1 is SGHNT and CDR2 is YENEEA in the germline V gene. CDR3 sequence: CASSMAGVKETQYF. CDR3 DNA sequence: TGTGCCAGCAGCATGGCGGGTGTCAAAGAGACCCAGTACTTC.

V and J are TRBV7-9 and TRBJ1-2, with unresolved D. This CDR3 spans 12 amino acids. CDR1 is SEHNR, CDR2 FQNEAQ, per germline (reference sequence). V lost 4 bases, J lost 8 bases, and 11 bases lay in between. This CDR3 is CASSSAADGYTF. For the CDR3, the DNA is TGTGCCAGCAGCTCCGCGGCAGACGGCTACACCTTC.

This clone was found once. The rearrangement links TRBV11-2 to TRBJ1-1, with TRBD1 matching 10 bases. The CDR3 runs 17 residues. V was clipped by 3 bases and J by 1 base; unmatched bases: 8. Germline CDR1 SGHAT, CDR2 FQNNGV. For the CDR3, the DNA is TGTGCCAGCAGCTTGTGGGACAGGGGAAGCGGGAACACTGAAGCTTTCTTT. This translates into CASSLWDRGSGNTEAFF.

Concerning this clone: Other nucleotide sequences from this sample produce the same CDR3. This sequence joins TRBV29-1 and TRBJ1-4; possible D gene TRBD1, 6 bases. Germline V gene sequence: CDR1 SQVTM, CDR2 ANQGSEA. The CDR3 sequence is 13 residues long. Trimming took 1 base from V and 10 from J, leaving 13 bases between them. The CDR3 sequence: CSVEGGQGGKLFF. CDR3 bases: TGCAGCGTTGAAGGGGGGCAGGGTGGAAAACTGTTTTTT. The full variable domain, rest sourced from reference TRBV29-1 and TRBJ1-4, is SAVISQKPSRDICQRGTSLTIQCQVDSQVTMMFWYRQQPGQSLTLIATANQGSEATYESGFVIDKFPISRPNLTFSTLTVSNMSPEDSSIYLCSVEGGQGGKLFFGSGTQLSVL.

The genes are TRBV7-9 and TRBJ2-7, with 9 bases identical to TRBD2. The CDR3 sequence is 15 residues long. The V gene end was trimmed by 5 bases and the J gene end by 3 bases; junction bases not matched to a gene: 8. Looked up from germline, CDR1 is SEHNR and CDR2 is FQNEAQ (reference sequence). The CDR3 nucleotides read TGTGCCAGCAGCCCGCCGGGACTAGCTGACTACGAGCAGTACTTC. Translated: CASSPPGLADYEQYF.